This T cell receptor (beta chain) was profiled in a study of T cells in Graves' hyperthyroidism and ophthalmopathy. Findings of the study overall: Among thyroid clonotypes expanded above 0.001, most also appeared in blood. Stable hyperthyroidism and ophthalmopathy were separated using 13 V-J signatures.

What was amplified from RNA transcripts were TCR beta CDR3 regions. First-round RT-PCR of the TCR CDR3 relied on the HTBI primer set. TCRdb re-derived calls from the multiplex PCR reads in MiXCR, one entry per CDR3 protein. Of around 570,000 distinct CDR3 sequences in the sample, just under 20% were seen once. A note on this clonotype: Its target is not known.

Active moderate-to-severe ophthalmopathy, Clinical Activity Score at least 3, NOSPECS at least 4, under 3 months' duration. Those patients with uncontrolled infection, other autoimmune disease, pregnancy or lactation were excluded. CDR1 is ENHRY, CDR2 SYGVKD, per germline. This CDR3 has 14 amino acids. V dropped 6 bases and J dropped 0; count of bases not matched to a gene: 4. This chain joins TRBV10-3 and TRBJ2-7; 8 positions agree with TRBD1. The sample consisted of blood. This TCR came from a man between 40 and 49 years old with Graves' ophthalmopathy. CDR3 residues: CAIRTGASSYEQYF. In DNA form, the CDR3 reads TGTGCCATCAGGACAGGGGCCAGCTCCTACGAGCAGTACTTC.